Shown below are 12 T cell receptor beta chains from a single sample sequenced in a study of blood T cell repertoires in COVID-19. TCRdb's copy holds only in-frame clones and misses some; the assay was immunoSEQ multiplex PCR. The sample has about 200,000 clones, more than 75% seen once; the top ten hold roughly 6%. What was sequenced was peripheral blood. The receptors stem from a man aged 35-49 years with active or convalescent COVID-19.

The chain carries TRBV12-1 and TRBJ2-3; TRBD1 is the table's D call, not checked against the DNA. TRBV12-1 is designated a pseudogene. This CDR3 spans 15 amino acids. CDR3 in amino acids: CASSTVTGRTDTQYF. DNA of the CDR3: TGTGCCAGCAGCACGGTGACAGGGCGCACAGATACGCAGTATTTT.

This chain links TRBV10-3 with TRBJ1-1; D not certain. Germline values: CDR1 ENHRY, CDR2 SYGVKD. The length of the CDR3 is 15 residues. V was pared by 3 bases and J by 0 bases, with 11 bases between. The CDR3 sequence is CAISDAGNMNTEAFF. CDR3 nucleotide sequence: TGTGCCATCAGTGATGCGGGGAACATGAACACTGAAGCTTTCTTT.

This rearrangement joins TRBV24-1 to TRBJ2-5; D unclear. Germline CDR1 and CDR2: KGHDR and SFDVKD. The CDR3 length is 12 residues. V shed 6 bases and J shed 5 bases, with 9 bases lying between them. This CDR3 reads CATSNLGETQYF. The CDR3 nucleotides are TGTGCCACCAGTAATCTCGGGGAGACCCAGTACTTC.

The CDR3 spells CASSPDFNQPQHF. The DNA for the CDR3 is TGTGCCAGCTCGCCTGACTTCAATCAGCCCCAGCATTTT. This rearrangement joins TRBV18 to TRBJ1-5, with D unresolved. Between the trimmed V and J ends, which lost 6 bases and 3 bases, there was a span of 9 bases. The CDR3 has 13 amino acids. CDR1 and CDR2 from the germline V gene are KGHSH and LQKENI.

This clone was seen only once. This chain joins TRBV19 and TRBJ1-4; the D is unclear. Trimming stripped 8 bases from V and 0 bases from J, with 10 bases between. The CDR3 has 14 residues. CDR1 and CDR2 (germline): LNHDA, SQIVND (reference sequence). In nucleotides, the CDR3 is TGTGCCAGTTTCTCCCGCGCAACTAATGAAAAACTGTTTTTT. It specifies CASFSRATNEKLFF.

The CDR3 DNA sequence: TGTGCCAGTATGCCCCCGGGTCTTGCAACTAATGAAAAACTGTTTTTT. Amino acids: CASMPPGLATNEKLFF. The chain has TRBV19 and TRBJ1-4, with D unclear. Trimming shortened V by 7 bases and J by 0 bases, and 15 bases separated the two germline ends. Germline V gene sequence: CDR1 LNHDA, CDR2 SQIVND (reference sequence). CDR3 size: 16 residues.

The chain links TRBV29-1 to TRBJ1-2; TRBD1 might be the D (6 bases). CDR1 and CDR2 (germline): SQVTM, ANQGSEA. Trimming left V 0 bases short and J 5 bases short, with 10 bases between. This CDR3 comprises 13 residues. The CDR3 DNA reads TGCAGCGTTGAAGAATACAGGGTATATGGCTACACCTTC. This translates into CSVEEYRVYGYTF.

The chain carries TRBV11-2 and TRBJ2-1; TRBD2 matches 8 bases. V gave up 0 bases and J gave up 7 bases; unmatched junction bases: 11. The CDR3 totals 17 residues. Germline CDR1 reads SGHAT; CDR2 reads FQNNGV. The CDR3: CASSLESLVAGGNEQFF. CDR3 nucleotide sequence: TGTGCCAGCAGCTTAGAGTCCCTAGTTGCGGGAGGTAATGAGCAGTTCTTC.

The rearrangement links TRBV6-1 to TRBJ2-7; 9 bases match TRBD2. The CDR3 runs to 13 residues. Germline loops: CDR1 MNHNS, CDR2 SASEGT. V lost 2 bases to trimming and J lost 10 bases; unmatched junction nucleotides: 6. CDR3 loop: CASSESTAGGQYF. CDR3 bases: TGTGCCAGCAGTGAAAGTACAGCGGGAGGTCAGTACTTC.

V gene TRBV7-2 combines with J gene TRBJ2-7, with 9 bases aligning to TRBD2. Trimming removed 1 base from V and 4 bases from J; junction bases left unmatched: 2. This CDR3 is 14 amino acids long. The germline CDR1 and CDR2 sequences are SGHTA and FQGNSA. CDR3 in DNA: TGTGCCAGCAGCTTAGGACTAGCGGAGTACGAGCAGTACTTC. The encoded protein is CASSLGLAEYEQYF.

This clone was observed a single time. This chain joins TRBV29-1 and TRBJ2-5; TRBD2 matches at 10 bases. J lost 5 bases, V lost 7 bases, and 7 bases had no gene match. Looked up from germline, CDR1 is SQVTM and CDR2 is ANQGSEA. This CDR3 region has 13 residues. CDR3 coding DNA: TGCAGCGCCCTCACGACTAGCGGGGAGACCCAGTACTTC. Amino acids: CSALTTSGETQYF.

The genes are TRBV11-2 and TRBJ1-1; a possible D gene is TRBD1 (5 bases). Germline CDR1 SGHAT, CDR2 FQNNGV. Between the trimmed V and J ends, which lost 3 bases and 5 bases, there was a span of 10 bases. CDR3 length equals 13 residues. CDR3 sequence reads: CASSFRVGTEAFF. In nucleotides, the CDR3 is TGTGCCAGCAGCTTCAGGGTTGGAACTGAAGCTTTCTTT.